What follows is one TCR beta chain and its context. This sample is part of a study of T cell responses to AZD1222 COVID-19 vaccine. About the research overall: Pooling was applied to second doses at about 4 or about 12 weeks.

Clones were sequenced by immunoSEQ multiplex PCR, and TCRdb holds only the in-frame ones, with some missing. Of 140,000 to 150,000 clones in the sample, under 95% were seen once. V trimming: 4 bases; J trimming: 2 bases; junction bases outside the gene matches: 2. There are 14 residues in the CDR3. Per germline, CDR1 LGHDT and CDR2 YNNKEL (reference sequence). The chain is built from TRBV3-1 (or the pseudogene TRBV3-2) and TRBJ2-5; TRBD2 aligns across 9 bases. This material consisted of peripheral blood, taken on day 0 of AZD1222 vaccination. The source is an adult in good health. The CDR3 is CASSRGGAQETQYF. CDR3 nucleotides: TGTGCCAGCAGCCGCGGGGGGGCGCAAGAGACCCAGTACTTC.